The sequence of this T cell receptor (beta chain) was determined in a study of T cell responses to AZD1222 COVID-19 vaccine. Regarding the study as a whole: AZD1222 recipients seropositive at baseline numbered only six or seven.

The repertoire was sequenced with immunoSEQ multiplex PCR; TCRdb's copy has only in-frame clones and lacks some. The table lists 120,000 to 150,000 clones, around 93% of them singletons. Regarding this clone: What it recognizes is unknown.

This CDR3 spans 15 amino acids. CDR1 and CDR2 from the germline V gene are KGHSH and LQKENI. V gave up 1 base and J gave up 4 bases, with 13 bases separating them. The sequence was collected from an adult in good health. This sample comprised peripheral blood, obtained on day 0 of AZD1222 vaccination. J is TRBJ1-2 and V is TRBV18; D is possibly TRBD1 (5 bases). CDR3 nucleotides: TGTGCCAGCTCACCACGAGCTGACAGCATCTATGGCTACACCTTC. Residues: CASSPRADSIYGYTF.